These T cell receptor beta chains were read from a single sample in a study of OX40 agonist ivuxolimab in advanced cancers. Measured with immunoSEQ multiplex PCR; TCRdb has only the in-frame clones, and not every one. The sample yields some 80,000 clones, roughly nine tenths seen once. The sequencing used CD4+ or CD8+ T cells sorted from blood, collected in a trial of the OX40 agonist ivuxolimab. These receptors originate from an adult with an advanced solid tumor such as melanoma, head and neck, liver or kidney cancer. Each CDR3 is given with its conserved first and last residue. Each record gives: V gene, D gene, J gene, clone size, CDR3 protein, CDR3 DNA. D genes are given only for firm matches. Size tells how often a clone was seen (once, few, many) or the class of an expanded clone, and some rows leave it out.

>TRBV7-2|NA|TRBJ2-7|NA
CASSLAASGTTYEQYF
TGTGCCAGCAGCTTAGCGGCCAGCGGGACAACCTACGAGCAGTACTTC
>TRBV7-8|NA|TRBJ1-5|NA
CASSPNSINQPQHF
TGTGCCAGCAGCCCAAACTCGATTAATCAGCCCCAGCATTTT
>TRBV30|NA|TRBJ2-7|few
CAWHSGTARGEQYF
TGTGCCTGGCATTCCGGGACGGCTCGTGGCGAGCAGTACTTC
>TRBV7-2|NA|TRBJ2-7|NA
CASTFRTPGEQYF
TGTGCCAGCACCTTCCGGACTCCCGGCGAGCAGTACTTC
>TRBV6-4|NA|TRBJ2-1|NA
CASSDGKSHEQFF
TGTGCCAGCAGTGACGGGAAAAGCCATGAGCAGTTCTTC
>TRBV5-1|NA|TRBJ2-3|few
CASSPRTVSTDTQYF
TGCGCCAGCAGCCCTAGGACAGTTAGCACAGATACGCAGTATTTT
>TRBV7-3|NA|TRBJ2-5|NA
CASSLRGTFETQYF
TGTGCCAGCAGCTTACGGGGGACATTCGAGACCCAGTACTTC
>TRBV5-1|TRBD1|TRBJ2-7|NA
CASGQGNTYEQYF
TGCGCCAGCGGACAGGGGAATACCTACGAGCAGTACTTC
>TRBV6-5|NA|TRBJ1-3|NA
CASSYSFVNSGNTIYF
TGTGCCAGCAGTTACTCGTTCGTGAATTCCGGAAACACCATATATTTT
>TRBV11-1|NA|TRBJ2-2|NA
CASSLTADDTGELFF
TGTGCCAGCAGCTTAACTGCGGATGACACCGGGGAGCTGTTTTTT
>TRBV19|NA|TRBJ1-1|NA
CASSRTGAMNTEAFF
TGTGCCAGTAGCCGTACCGGGGCGATGAACACTGAAGCTTTCTTT
>TRBV27|TRBD1|TRBJ2-5|NA
CASSLGTGKGQETQYF
TGTGCCAGCAGTTTAGGGACAGGGAAGGGGCAAGAGACCCAGTACTTC
>TRBV6-4|NA|TRBJ1-5|NA
CASSEIPGRGIRLSNQPQHF
TGTGCCAGCAGTGAGATCCCCGGACGAGGGATCCGTTTGAGCAATCAGCCCCAGCATTTT
>TRBV19|NA|TRBJ2-6|NA
CASSSQASGANVLTF
TGTGCCAGTAGTTCACAGGCCTCTGGGGCCAACGTCCTGACTTTC
>TRBV19|TRBD2|TRBJ2-1|NA
CASSIPWTSGNNEQFF
TGTGCCAGTAGTATACCGTGGACTAGCGGGAACAATGAGCAGTTCTTC
>TRBV19|NA|TRBJ2-1|NA
CATRDISFYEQFF
TGTGCCACCCGGGACATCTCCTTCTATGAGCAGTTCTTC
>TRBV27|TRBD1|TRBJ2-7|NA
CASSLYPPGQGLHEQYF
TGTGCCAGCAGTCTATACCCACCTGGACAGGGGCTGCACGAGCAGTACTTC
>TRBV28|TRBD1|TRBJ1-5|once
CASSALGTGGLEPQHF
TGTGCCAGCAGTGCCCTCGGGACAGGGGGCTTGGAGCCCCAGCATTTT
>TRBV4-1|NA|TRBJ2-3|NA
CASSQLRSDTQYF
TGCGCCAGCAGCCAATTGAGGTCAGATACGCAGTATTTT
>TRBV11-2|NA|TRBJ2-7|NA
CASSLVDRLSYEQYF
TGTGCCAGCAGCTTAGTTGACAGACTCTCCTACGAGCAGTACTTC
>TRBV4-3|TRBD2|TRBJ2-1|NA
CASSQGGGRANNEQFF
TGCGCCAGCAGCCAAGGGGGCGGGAGGGCCAACAATGAGCAGTTCTTC
>TRBV5-8|NA|TRBJ1-5|NA
CASSYNREGNQPQHF
TGTGCCAGCAGCTACAATAGAGAGGGAAATCAGCCCCAGCATTTT
>TRBV6-5|NA|TRBJ2-1|NA
CASRGVEQFF
TGTGCCAGCAGGGGCGTTGAGCAGTTCTTC
>TRBV6-5|NA|TRBJ1-5|NA
CATRYRVNPSQPQHF
TGTGCCACGAGATACAGGGTTAATCCAAGTCAGCCCCAGCATTTT